This T cell receptor (beta chain) is from a study of T cell repertoires in cytomegalovirus infection. Across the study: Public TCR beta signatures were indicative of both CMV infection and a matching HLA type. Study-level results: The study identified carriers of CMV plus the relevant HLA from cumulative public TCR beta family frequency. In two of eight donors, the top clonotype was HLA-C-restricted CMV-specific.

This clonotype came up many times. Its specificity is not known. CDR3 length equals 14 residues. Germline V gene data show CDR1 as SGHTA and CDR2 as FQGTGA. The V end lost 3 bases, the J end lost 3 bases, and 11 bases lay between the germline ends. TCRdb reprocessed the reads with MiXCR, giving one entry per CDR3 protein. Seen here are approximately 76,000 distinct CDR3 sequences, 3.5% to 4.5% observed once, and the top ten hold 4.6%. This TCR was recovered from a human donor in good health (CMV status not recorded). Some clones in this sample may be carry-over from other donors' samples. Sequenced: PBMCs. The V gene is TRBV7-3, the J gene TRBJ1-1; maybe TRBD1 (6 bases). The CDR3 is CASSFAGVDTEAFF. CDR3 nucleotide sequence: TGTGCCAGCAGCTTTGCAGGGGTGGACACTGAAGCTTTCTTT.